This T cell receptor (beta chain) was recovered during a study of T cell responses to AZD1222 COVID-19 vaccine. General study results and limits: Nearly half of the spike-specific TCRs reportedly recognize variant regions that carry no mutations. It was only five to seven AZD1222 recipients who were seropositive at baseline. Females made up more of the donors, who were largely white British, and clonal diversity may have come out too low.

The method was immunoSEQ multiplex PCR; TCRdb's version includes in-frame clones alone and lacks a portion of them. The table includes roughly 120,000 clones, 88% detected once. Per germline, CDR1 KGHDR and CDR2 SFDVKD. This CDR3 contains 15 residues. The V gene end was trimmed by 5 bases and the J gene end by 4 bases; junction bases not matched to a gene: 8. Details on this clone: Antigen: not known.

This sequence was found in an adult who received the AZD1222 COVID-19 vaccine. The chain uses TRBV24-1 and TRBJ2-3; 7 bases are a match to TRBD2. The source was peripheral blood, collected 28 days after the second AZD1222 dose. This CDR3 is CATSGEGGTPDTQYF. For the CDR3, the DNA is TGTGCCACCAGTGGGGAGGGAGGGACCCCAGATACGCAGTATTTT.